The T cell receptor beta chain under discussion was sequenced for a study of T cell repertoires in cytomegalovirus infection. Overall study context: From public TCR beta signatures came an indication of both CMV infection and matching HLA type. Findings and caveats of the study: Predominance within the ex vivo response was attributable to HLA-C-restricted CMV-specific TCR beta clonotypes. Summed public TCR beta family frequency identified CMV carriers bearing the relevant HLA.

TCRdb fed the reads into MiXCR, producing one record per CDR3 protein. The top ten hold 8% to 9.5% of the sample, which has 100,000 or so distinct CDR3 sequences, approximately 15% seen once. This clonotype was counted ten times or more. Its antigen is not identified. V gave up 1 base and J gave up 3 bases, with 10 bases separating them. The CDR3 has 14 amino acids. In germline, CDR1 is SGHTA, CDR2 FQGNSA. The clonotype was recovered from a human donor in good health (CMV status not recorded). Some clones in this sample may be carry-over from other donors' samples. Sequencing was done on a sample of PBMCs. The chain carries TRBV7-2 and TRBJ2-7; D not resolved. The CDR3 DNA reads TGTGCCAGCAGCTTAGATTACGAGGACTACGAGCAGTACTTC. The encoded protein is CASSLDYEDYEQYF.